The 23 T cell receptor beta chains below come from one sample, sequenced in a study of T cell changes during pregnancy in multiple sclerosis. The data were produced by immunoSEQ multiplex PCR, yet TCRdb's version contains in-frame clones alone and is incomplete. Found here are about 120,000 clones, 85% to 95% of them singletons; the top ten hold roughly 5.7%. Sample: peripheral blood, taken before pregnancy. All receptors come from a female donor with multiple sclerosis, enrolled in a pregnancy study.

CDR3 sequence: CASSRTGGQTNYGYTF. CDR3 coding DNA: TGCGCCAGCAGTAGGACAGGGGGCCAGACTAACTATGGCTACACCTTC. J is TRBJ1-2 and V is TRBV5-1; TRBD1 matches at 11 bases. This CDR3 has 16 residues. V lost 5 bases, J lost 0 bases, and 6 bases stayed unmatched. The germline CDR1 and CDR2 sequences are SGHRS and YFSETQ.

The rearrangement uses TRBV18 and TRBJ1-1; 8 nucleotides align to TRBD1. This CDR3 has 15 amino acids. Germline V gives CDR1 KGHSH, CDR2 LQKENI. The V gene end was trimmed by 4 bases and the J gene end by 4 bases; junction bases not matched to a gene: 8. CDR3 loop: CASSLRTGLSTEAFF. The CDR3 nucleotides are TGTGCCAGCTCACTCCGGACAGGGTTGAGCACTGAAGCTTTCTTT. The full variable domain, rest sourced from reference TRBV18 and TRBJ1-1, is NAGVMQNPRHLVRRRGQEARLRCSPMKGHSHVYWYRQLPEEGLKFMVYLQKENIIDESGMPKERFSAEFPKEGPSILRIQQVVRGDSAAYFCASSLRTGLSTEAFFGQGTRLTVV.

The chain couples TRBV18 to TRBJ2-4, with TRBD1 identical over 8 bases. Germline lookup yields CDR1 KGHSH and CDR2 LQKENI. The CDR3 spans 19 residues. V lost 1 base to trimming and J lost 1 base; unmatched junction nucleotides: 12. As DNA, the CDR3 is TGTGCCAGCTCACCACTCGGAAGGGGACAGGTGGCGGCCAAAAACATTCAGTACTTC. Encoded protein: CASSPLGRGQVAAKNIQYF.

The chain has TRBV5-1 and TRBJ1-3, with 12 bases fitting TRBD1. The CDR3 is 17 residues long. CDR1 is SGHRS and CDR2 is YFSETQ in the germline V gene. Unmatched junction bases numbered 7, after V lost 2 bases and J lost 4 bases. The CDR3 region has the DNA TGCGCCAGCAGCTTTCGGGACAGGGGGCACGAGGGAAACACCATATATTTT. It yields the protein CASSFRDRGHEGNTIYF. Full variable domain (outside the CDR3, taken from reference TRBV5-1 and TRBJ1-3): KAGVTQTPRYLIKTRGQQVTLSCSPISGHRSVSWYQQTPGQGLQFLFEYFSETQRNKGNFPGRFSGRQFSNSRSEMNVSTLELGDSALYLCASSFRDRGHEGNTIYFGEGSWLTVV.

The V gene is TRBV4-2, the J gene TRBJ1-2; 9 bases are shared with TRBD1. The germline CDR1 and CDR2 sequences are LGHNA and YNFKEQ. This CDR3 has 15 residues. Germline trimming cut 4 bases from V and 4 bases from J; bases unmatched to any gene: 7. In nucleotides, the CDR3 is TGTGCCAGCAGCCTAAATCGACAGGGGGGCTATGGCTACACCTTC. The encoded protein is CASSLNRQGGYGYTF.

The chain employs TRBV2 and TRBJ2-3; unclear D gene. The CDR3 consists of 16 residues. V lost 7 bases, J lost 0 bases, and 17 bases lay in between. In germline, CDR1 is SNHLY, CDR2 FYNNEI. The CDR3 coding sequence is TGTGCCAGCACGCGTCGCCGTTCCTCTAGCACAGATACGCAGTATTTT. As protein: CASTRRRSSSTDTQYF.

The chain is built from TRBV19 and TRBJ1-1, with 8 bases that match TRBD1. Germline V lookup: CDR1 LNHDA, CDR2 SQIVND (reference sequence). This CDR3 has 15 residues. With V trimmed by 8 bases and J by 4 bases, 12 bases remained unmatched. CDR3 DNA sequence: TGTGCCAGTGTCCCTAGGGCAGGGGGCATCACTGAAGCTTTCTTT. Protein product: CASVPRAGGITEAFF.

This CDR3 reads CASSLGLAGETGEQYF. CDR3 nucleotide sequence: TGTGCCAGCAGCTTAGGACTAGCGGGGGAAACGGGCGAGCAGTACTTC. The J gene is TRBJ2-7, the V gene TRBV7-3; the match to TRBD2 covers 13 bases. Germline V gives CDR1 SGHTA, CDR2 FQGTGA. Trimming took 2 bases from V and 6 from J; bases not matched to a gene: 7. The CDR3 extends over 16 amino acids.

This rearrangement joins TRBV9 to TRBJ2-7, with TRBD2 as a possible D gene (6 bases). The CDR3 contains 15 residues. The germline V and J ends were trimmed by 4 bases and 3 bases, with 17 bases remaining between them. Germline loops: CDR1 SGDLS, CDR2 YYNGEE. CDR3 amino acids: CASSFIGDFNYEQYF. The CDR3 region has the DNA TGTGCCAGCAGCTTTATCGGGGACTTTAACTACGAGCAGTACTTC.

The chain links TRBV6-5 to TRBJ1-2; D is possibly TRBD1 (6 bases). The germline V and J ends were trimmed by 6 bases and 1 base, with 15 bases remaining between them. Germline CDR1 MNHEY, CDR2 SVGAGI. This CDR3 spans 15 amino acids. CDR3 region: CASREYRTVNYGYTF. CDR3 coding DNA: TGTGCCAGCAGGGAATATCGGACAGTTAACTATGGCTACACCTTC.

The rearrangement uses TRBV5-1 and TRBJ2-1; 8 bases map to TRBD2. The V gene's germline CDR1 is SGHRS and CDR2 YFSETQ. This CDR3 comprises 15 residues. Unmatched junction bases numbered 4, after V lost 1 base and J lost 4 bases. The CDR3 DNA sequence: TGCGCCAGCAGCTTGATAGCGGGACCTTACAATGAGCAGTTCTTC. This gives the protein CASSLIAGPYNEQFF. Full variable domain (rest looked up from reference TRBV5-1 and TRBJ2-1): KAGVTQTPRYLIKTRGQQVTLSCSPISGHRSVSWYQQTPGQGLQFLFEYFSETQRNKGNFPGRFSGRQFSNSRSEMNVSTLELGDSALYLCASSLIAGPYNEQFFGPGTRLTVL.

This sequence joins TRBV6-1 and TRBJ2-3, with D possibly TRBD1 on 5 matching bases. Trimming removed 4 bases at V and 4 bases at J, with 9 bases between. Germline CDR1 MNHNS, CDR2 SASEGT. The CDR3 extends over 13 amino acids. CDR3 sequence: CASSGQPPDTQYF. In DNA, the CDR3 is TGTGCCAGCAGTGGACAGCCCCCAGATACGCAGTATTTT.

This clone was counted once. The chain is built from TRBV29-1 and TRBJ2-1; 12 nucleotides line up with TRBD2. Trimming took 7 bases from V and 7 from J; bases not matched to a gene: 8. Germline values: CDR1 SQVTM, CDR2 ANQGSEA. CDR3 length: 14 residues. CDR3 sequence (DNA): TGCAGCGCCCTAGCGGGGGGGCTTAGTAATGAGCAGTTCTTC. Its translation: CSALAGGLSNEQFF.

The chain carries TRBV5-1 and TRBJ2-2, with unresolved D. Trimming removed 4 bases from V and 5 bases from J, with 9 bases in between. CDR3 length: 13 residues. From germline, CDR1 is SGHRS and CDR2 YFSETQ. CDR3 sequence reads: CASSQTVTGELFF. CDR3 nucleotides: TGCGCCAGCAGCCAAACAGTGACCGGGGAGCTGTTTTTT.

This clone came up a few times. The V call is TRBV7-2, the J call TRBJ1-2, with 7 bases fitting TRBD1. The CDR3 is made up of 16 amino acids. Losses at the gene ends were 5 bases for V and 0 bases for J; bases not matched to a gene: 9. The germline gives CDR1 SGHTA, CDR2 FQGNSA. CDR3 nucleotides: TGTGCCAGCAGCGTTCAACAGGGGATAGCTAACTATGGCTACACCTTC. Translated, it gives CASSVQQGIANYGYTF.

This sequence joins TRBV7-2 and TRBJ1-1, with TRBD1 as a possible D gene (5 bases). Trimming removed 4 bases from V and 7 bases from J, with 19 bases in between. CDR3 size: 15 residues. Germline V CDR1 and CDR2: SGHTA, FQGNSA. This chain's CDR3 is CASSSRRMTENEAFF. CDR3 in DNA: TGTGCCAGCAGCTCACGGCGGATGACAGAGAATGAAGCTTTCTTT.

The chain uses TRBV7-7 and TRBJ2-1; 7 bases fit TRBD1. The germline gives CDR1 SSHAT, CDR2 FNYEAQ (reference sequence). The CDR3 is made up of 15 amino acids. V shed 5 bases and J 3 bases; nucleotides not matched to a gene: 7. The CDR3 loop reads CASSPRTGGYNEQFF. The CDR3 DNA sequence: TGTGCCAGCAGCCCTCGGACAGGCGGCTACAATGAGCAGTTCTTC.

The V and J genes are TRBV19 and TRBJ1-2, with TRBD1 identical over 9 bases. Trimming removed 6 bases from V and 4 bases from J; junction bases left unmatched: 6. CDR3 size: 14 residues. The germline V gene encodes CDR1 LNHDA and CDR2 SQIVND (reference sequence). This chain's CDR3 is CASRTGGQGYGYTF. Here the CDR3 DNA reads TGTGCCAGTAGAACAGGGGGCCAGGGCTATGGCTACACCTTC. Based on the CDR3 plus reference TRBV19 and TRBJ1-2, the full variable domain is DGGITQSPKYLFRKEGQNVTLSCEQNLNHDAMYWYRQDPGQGLRLIYYSQIVNDFQKGDIAEGYSVSREKKESFPLTVTSAQKNPTAFYLCASRTGGQGYGYTFGSGTRLTVV.

The J gene is TRBJ2-3, the V gene TRBV27, with 12 positions matching TRBD1. This CDR3 contains 15 residues. The germline gives CDR1 MNHEY, CDR2 SMNVEV (reference sequence). The junction had 7 bases not matched to a gene; V was cut back by 6 bases and J by 6 bases. CDR3 nucleotides: TGTGCCAGCAGACGGGACAGGGGGCTAGGGGATACGCAGTATTTT. Translating gives CASRRDRGLGDTQYF.

The chain employs TRBV7-9 and TRBJ1-2, with TRBD1 identical over 8 bases. Trimming cost V 10 bases and J 5 bases; bases outside gene matches: 12. The CDR3 totals 14 residues. Germline V CDR1 and CDR2: SEHNR, FQNEAQ (reference sequence). CDR3 region: CATRVAGGEYGYTF. DNA of the CDR3: TGTGCCACTAGGGTGGCAGGGGGCGAGTATGGCTACACCTTC.

This chain joins TRBV5-8 and TRBJ1-5; D remains unclear. The germline gives CDR1 SGHTS, CDR2 YDEGEE. The germline V and J ends were trimmed by 2 bases and 7 bases, with 4 bases remaining between them. CDR3 length equals 11 residues. CDR3 protein: CASSFVQPQHF. The CDR3 DNA sequence: TGTGCCAGCAGCTTTGTACAGCCCCAGCATTTT. The complete variable domain, with remaining parts taken from reference TRBV5-8 and TRBJ1-5, reads EAGVTQSPTHLIKTRGQQATLRCSPISGHTSVYWYQQALGLGLQFLLWYDEGEERNRGNFPPRFSGRQFPNYSSELNVNALELEDSALYLCASSFVQPQHFGDGTRLSIL.

This sequence joins TRBV6-5 and TRBJ2-7, with TRBD1 matching over 12 bases. CDR3 length equals 13 residues. The germline V gene encodes CDR1 MNHEY and CDR2 SVGAGI. The V and J ends lost 7 bases and 7 bases, in that order; junction bases with no gene match: 5. CDR3 sequence: CASKGQGAWEQYF. As DNA, the CDR3 is TGTGCCAGCAAGGGACAGGGGGCTTGGGAGCAGTACTTC.

The chain is built from TRBV9 and TRBJ2-3; 9 bases agree with TRBD2. The V gene end was trimmed by 2 bases and the J gene end by 4 bases; junction bases not matched to a gene: 5. In germline, CDR1 is SGDLS, CDR2 YYNGEE. This CDR3 spans 15 amino acids. The CDR3 region has the DNA TGTGCCAGCAGCGTTAGCGGGAGTAATGCAGATACGCAGTATTTT. It encodes CASSVSGSNADTQYF.